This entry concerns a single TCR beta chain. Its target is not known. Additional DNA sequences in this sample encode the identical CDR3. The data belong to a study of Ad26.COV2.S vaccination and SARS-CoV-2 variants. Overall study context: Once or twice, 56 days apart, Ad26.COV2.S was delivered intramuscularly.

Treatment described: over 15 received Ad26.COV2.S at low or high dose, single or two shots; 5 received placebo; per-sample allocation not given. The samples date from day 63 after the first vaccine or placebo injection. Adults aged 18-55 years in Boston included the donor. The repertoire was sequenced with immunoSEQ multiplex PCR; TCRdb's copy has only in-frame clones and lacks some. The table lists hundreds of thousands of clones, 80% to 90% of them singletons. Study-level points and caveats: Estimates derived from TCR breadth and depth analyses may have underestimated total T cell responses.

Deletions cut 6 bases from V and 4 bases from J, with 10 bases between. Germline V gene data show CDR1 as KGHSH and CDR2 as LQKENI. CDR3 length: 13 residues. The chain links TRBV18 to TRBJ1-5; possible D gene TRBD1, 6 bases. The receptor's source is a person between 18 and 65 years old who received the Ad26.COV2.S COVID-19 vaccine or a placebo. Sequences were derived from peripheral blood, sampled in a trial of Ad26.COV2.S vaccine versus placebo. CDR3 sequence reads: CASSPGENQPQHF. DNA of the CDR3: TGTGCCAGCTCCCCAGGGGAAAATCAGCCCCAGCATTTT.